Only one count was recorded for the clone carrying this TCR beta chain. The antigen remains unidentified. This sample is part of a study of T-cell reconstitution after alpha-beta-depleted transplantation in children. TCRbeta library preparation incorporated unique molecular identifiers. Using its own MiXCR run on the PCR reads, TCRdb lists one record per CDR3 protein. The sample includes approximately 270,000 distinct CDR3 sequences, more than 20% seen only once; the top ten take about 4.8%. V was shortened by 4 bases and J by 0 bases, with 7 bases between the two germline ends. Germline V lookup: CDR1 LGHDT, CDR2 YNNKEL (reference sequence). CDR3 length equals 14 residues. Study-level results: Surviving recipient T cells and thymic progenitors underlay high day-60 TCRbeta diversity in some patients. As was reported, about two months after transplant, alpha-beta T cells came from several hundred expanded graft clones. Counts and diversity of T cells one year after transplant came mostly from newly produced T cells.

The input for sequencing was PBMCs, mostly from graft donor cells, taken 360 days after TCRalphabeta/CD19-depleted stem cell transplant. The receptor was derived from a female patient aged 2 to 10 who had a stem cell transplant for congenital amegakaryocytic thrombocytopenia, so the T cells may come from the graft donor. The chain joins TRBV3-1 to TRBJ1-3; D is unresolved. The CDR3 DNA reads as TGTGCCAGCAGCCTCGGGATCTCTGGAAACACCATATATTTT. Translation: CASSLGISGNTIYF.